This record looks at one T cell receptor beta chain sequence and its context. These data come from a study of blood T cell repertoires in COVID-19. Study overall: PBMCs, B-cell-depleted T cells, or T cells provided the cDNA or gDNA that made up the material.

Assay: immunoSEQ multiplex PCR; the TCRdb copy retains only in-frame clones and omits some. This table holds roughly 410,000 clones, approximately 90% found once. The germline V gene encodes CDR1 LNHNV and CDR2 YYDKDF (reference sequence). The CDR3 spans 18 residues. Trimming removed 0 bases from V and 2 bases from J, with 16 bases in between. This chain links TRBV15 with TRBJ2-2; a weak D match, TRBD2 (5 bases). This receptor was obtained from a woman aged 40 to 50 with COVID-19, enrolled during active disease. Sequencing was performed on peripheral blood. The CDR3 bases are TGTGCCACCAGCAGAGATGAGGGTTGGCGGCTAAACACCGGGGAGCTGTTTTTT. Translated, it gives CATSRDEGWRLNTGELFF.